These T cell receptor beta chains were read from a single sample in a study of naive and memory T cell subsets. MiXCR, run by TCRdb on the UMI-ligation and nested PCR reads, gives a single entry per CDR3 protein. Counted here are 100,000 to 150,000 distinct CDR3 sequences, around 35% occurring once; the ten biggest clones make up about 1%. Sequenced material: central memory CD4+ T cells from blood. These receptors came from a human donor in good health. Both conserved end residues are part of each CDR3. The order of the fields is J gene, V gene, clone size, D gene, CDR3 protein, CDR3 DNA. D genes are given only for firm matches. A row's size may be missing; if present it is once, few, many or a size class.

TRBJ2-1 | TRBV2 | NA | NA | CASTPLVASNEQFF | TGTGCCAGCACCCCTTTGGTAGCTTCCAATGAGCAGTTCTTC
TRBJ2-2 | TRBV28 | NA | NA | CASSSDKSGELFF | TGTGCCAGCAGTTCGGACAAATCCGGGGAGCTGTTTTTT
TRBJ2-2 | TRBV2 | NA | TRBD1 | CASRANLGQGDTGELFF | TGTGCCAGCAGAGCAAACTTGGGACAGGGTGACACCGGGGAGCTGTTTTTT
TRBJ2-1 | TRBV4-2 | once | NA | CASSHSGTGQFF | TGTGCCAGCAGCCACAGCGGGACAGGGCAGTTCTTC
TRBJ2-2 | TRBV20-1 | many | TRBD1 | CSATRSDREGELFF | TGCAGTGCTACTAGATCGGACAGGGAAGGGGAGCTGTTTTTT
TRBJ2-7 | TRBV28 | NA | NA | CASRNRAPGSYEQYF | TGTGCCAGCAGGAACCGGGCCCCTGGCAGCTACGAGCAGTACTTC
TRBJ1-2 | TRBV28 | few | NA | CASSSGRAGNGYTF | TGTGCCAGCAGTTCTGGGCGGGCGGGGAACGGCTACACCTTC
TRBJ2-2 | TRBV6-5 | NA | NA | CASRYRGTANTGELFF | TGTGCCAGCAGATACCGCGGGACAGCGAACACCGGGGAGCTGTTTTTT
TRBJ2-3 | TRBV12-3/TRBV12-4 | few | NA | CASTLLGERRYF | TGTGCCAGCACCCTACTAGGGGAAAGAAGGTATTTT
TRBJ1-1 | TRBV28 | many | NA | CASSYIVLTEAFF | TGTGCCAGCAGTTATATCGTGTTGACTGAAGCTTTCTTT
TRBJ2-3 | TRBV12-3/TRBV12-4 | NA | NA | CASSLKTGTQYF | TGTGCCAGCAGTTTAAAAACGGGAACGCAGTATTTT
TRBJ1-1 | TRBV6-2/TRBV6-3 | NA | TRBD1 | CASGNPRRGGNTEAFF | TGTGCCAGCGGAAACCCCCGGAGAGGGGGCAACACTGAAGCTTTCTTT
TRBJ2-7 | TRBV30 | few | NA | CAWSVNRVYEQYF | TGTGCCTGGAGTGTAAATCGGGTCTACGAGCAGTACTTC
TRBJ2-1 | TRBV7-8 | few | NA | CASGLNRGGYNEQFF | TGTGCCAGCGGATTGAACAGGGGAGGATACAATGAGCAGTTCTTC
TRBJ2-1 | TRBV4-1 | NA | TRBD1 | CASSQLGTGYNEQFF | TGCGCCAGCAGCCAACTTGGGACAGGGTACAATGAGCAGTTCTTC
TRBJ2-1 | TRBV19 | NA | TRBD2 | CASSASLGTSGVWEQFF | TGTGCCAGTAGTGCCTCTCTTGGGACTAGCGGGGTTTGGGAGCAGTTCTTC
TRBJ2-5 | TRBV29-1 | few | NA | CSVPSSMSQETQYF | TGCAGCGTACCAAGCTCCATGAGCCAAGAGACCCAGTACTTC
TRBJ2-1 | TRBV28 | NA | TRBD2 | CASSRTSGHNEQFF | TGTGCCAGCAGTCGGACTAGCGGGCACAATGAGCAGTTCTTC
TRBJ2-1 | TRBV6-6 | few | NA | CASSTPRVNNEQFF | TGTGCCAGCAGCACCCCGCGGGTCAACAATGAGCAGTTCTTC
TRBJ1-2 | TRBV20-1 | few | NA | CSATSGVGYTF | TGCAGTGCTACTTCAGGGGTCGGCTACACCTTC
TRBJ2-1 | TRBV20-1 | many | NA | CSVFGLRGIRTEQFF | TGCAGTGTTTTCGGGCTGAGGGGGATCAGGACTGAGCAGTTCTTC
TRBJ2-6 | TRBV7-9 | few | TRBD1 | CATQGQGTDGANVLTF | TGTGCCACCCAGGGACAGGGGACTGACGGGGCCAACGTCCTGACTTTC
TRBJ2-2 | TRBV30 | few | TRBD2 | CAWSVRRGRIPGELFF | TGTGCCTGGAGTGTAAGGCGCGGGAGGATCCCCGGGGAGCTGTTTTTT
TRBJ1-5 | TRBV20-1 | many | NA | CSALKLTGYTGPQHF | TGCAGTGCCCTAAAATTAACAGGATACACGGGGCCCCAGCATTTT
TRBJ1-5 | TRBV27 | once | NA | CASTPRGEGNQPQHF | TGTGCCAGCACCCCCCGGGGGGAGGGCAATCAGCCCCAGCATTTT
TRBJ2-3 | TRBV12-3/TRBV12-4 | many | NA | CASSSRSRYDTDTQYF | TGTGCCAGCAGTTCTCGGTCGCGGTATGATACAGATACGCAGTATTTT
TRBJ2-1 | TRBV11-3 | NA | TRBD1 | CASSLGGQGPTNEQFF | TGTGCCAGCAGCTTAGGAGGACAGGGACCCACCAATGAGCAGTTCTTC
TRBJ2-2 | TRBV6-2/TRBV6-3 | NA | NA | CASGEVNTGELFF | TGTGCCAGCGGGGAAGTGAATACCGGGGAGCTGTTTTTT
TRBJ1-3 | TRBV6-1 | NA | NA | CASSEKNSNSGNTIYF | TGTGCCAGCAGTGAGAAGAACAGCAACTCTGGAAACACCATATATTTT
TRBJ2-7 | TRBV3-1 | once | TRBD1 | CASSQTGVINEQYF | TGTGCCAGCAGCCAGACAGGGGTTATCAACGAGCAGTACTTC
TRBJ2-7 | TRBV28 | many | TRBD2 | CASSFVGLAGGKGSYEQYF | TGTGCCAGCAGTTTTGTAGGACTAGCGGGAGGAAAGGGCTCCTACGAGCAGTACTTC
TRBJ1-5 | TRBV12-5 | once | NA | CASGLGEGQPQHF | TGTGCTAGTGGTTTGGGGGAGGGACAGCCCCAGCATTTT
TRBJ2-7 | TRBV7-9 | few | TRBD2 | CASSSRLASYEQYF | TGTGCCAGCAGCTCCAGACTAGCGAGTTACGAGCAGTACTTC
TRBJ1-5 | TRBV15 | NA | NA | CATSRDWGSSNQPQHF | TGTGCCACCAGCAGAGATTGGGGTTCTAGCAATCAGCCCCAGCATTTT
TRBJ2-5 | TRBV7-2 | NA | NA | CASSLARSYREETQYF | TGTGCCAGCAGCTTAGCTAGGTCATACAGAGAAGAGACCCAGTACTTC
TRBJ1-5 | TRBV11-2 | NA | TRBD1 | CASSQTDRVPQPQHF | TGTGCCAGCAGCCAAACGGACAGGGTTCCCCAGCCCCAGCATTTT
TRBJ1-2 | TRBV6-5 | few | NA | CASSRSGVYTF | TGTGCCAGCAGTCGAAGTGGGGTCTACACCTTC
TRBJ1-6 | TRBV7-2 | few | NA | CASSLGASGSPLHF | TGTGCCAGCAGCTTAGGCGCTAGTGGATCACCCCTCCACTTT
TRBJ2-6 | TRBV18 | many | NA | CASSDGSSGANVLTF | TGTGCCAGCTCCGACGGGAGCTCTGGGGCCAACGTCCTGACTTTC
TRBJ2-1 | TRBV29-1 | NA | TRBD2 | CSVRGGGAREQFF | TGCAGCGTTCGCGGGGGAGGGGCCCGGGAGCAGTTCTTC
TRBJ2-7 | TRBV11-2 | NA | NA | CASSFTEPKYEQYF | TGTGCCAGCAGCTTTACAGAGCCTAAGTACGAGCAGTACTTC
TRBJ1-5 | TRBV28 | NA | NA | CASSSTPGVRQPQHF | TGTGCCAGCAGTAGTACCCCAGGGGTCCGACAGCCCCAGCATTTT
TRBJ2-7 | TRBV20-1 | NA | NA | CSAPPPAGTYEQYF | TGCAGTGCCCCCCCCCCGGCGGGAACCTACGAGCAGTACTTC
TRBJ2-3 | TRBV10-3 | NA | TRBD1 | CAISSGTGGTDTQYF | TGTGCCATCAGTTCCGGGACAGGGGGCACAGATACGCAGTATTTT
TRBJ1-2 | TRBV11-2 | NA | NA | CASSQRFQQNYGYTF | TGTGCCAGCAGCCAACGTTTCCAACAGAACTATGGCTACACCTTC
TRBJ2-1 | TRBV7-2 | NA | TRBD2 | CASSREGTSGSNEQFF | TGTGCCAGCAGCCGAGAGGGGACTAGCGGGAGCAATGAGCAGTTCTTC
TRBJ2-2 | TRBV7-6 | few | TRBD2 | CASSLPSGSGELFF | TGTGCCAGCAGCTTACCTAGCGGGAGTGGGGAGCTGTTTTTT
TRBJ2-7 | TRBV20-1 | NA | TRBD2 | CSARRGTSGRAKIYEQYF | TGCAGTGCGAGGAGGGGGACTAGCGGGAGGGCCAAGATCTACGAGCAGTACTTC
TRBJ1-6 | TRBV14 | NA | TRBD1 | CASSRYRGRDSPLHF | TGTGCCAGCAGCCGATACAGGGGGCGAGATTCACCCCTCCACTTT
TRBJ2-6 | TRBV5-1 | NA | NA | CASSYGGANVLTF | TGCGCCAGCAGCTACGGTGGGGCCAACGTCCTGACTTTC
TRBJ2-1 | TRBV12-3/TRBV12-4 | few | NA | CASSPASWVNEQFF | TGTGCCAGCAGTCCCGCGTCCTGGGTAAATGAGCAGTTCTTC
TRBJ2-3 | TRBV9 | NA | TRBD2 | CASSPSRQLAGSTDTQYF | TGTGCCAGCAGCCCGAGCCGGCAGCTAGCGGGCAGCACAGATACGCAGTATTTT
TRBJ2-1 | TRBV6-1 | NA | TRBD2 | CASKVAGGGEQFF | TGTGCCAGCAAGGTAGCGGGAGGAGGTGAGCAGTTCTTC